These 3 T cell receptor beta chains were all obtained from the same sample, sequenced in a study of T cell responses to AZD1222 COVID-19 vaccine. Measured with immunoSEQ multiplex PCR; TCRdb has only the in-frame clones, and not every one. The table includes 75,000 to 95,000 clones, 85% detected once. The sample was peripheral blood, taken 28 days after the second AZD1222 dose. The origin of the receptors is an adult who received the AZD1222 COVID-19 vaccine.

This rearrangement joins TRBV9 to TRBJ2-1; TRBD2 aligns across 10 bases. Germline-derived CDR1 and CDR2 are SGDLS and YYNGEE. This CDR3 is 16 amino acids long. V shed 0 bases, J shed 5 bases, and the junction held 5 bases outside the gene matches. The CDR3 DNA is TGTGCCAGCAGCGTAGATTTAGCGGGGGGAGACAATGAGCAGTTCTTC. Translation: CASSVDLAGGDNEQFF.

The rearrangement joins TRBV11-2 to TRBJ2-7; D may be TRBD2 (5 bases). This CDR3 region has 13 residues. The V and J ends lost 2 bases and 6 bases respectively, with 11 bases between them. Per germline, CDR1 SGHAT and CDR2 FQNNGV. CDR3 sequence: CASSLTARGEQYF. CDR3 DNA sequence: TGTGCCAGCAGCTTAACGGCTCGGGGCGAGCAGTACTTC. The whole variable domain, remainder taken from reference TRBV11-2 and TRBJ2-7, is EAGVAQSPRYKIIEKRQSVAFWCNPISGHATLYWYQQILGQGPKLLIQFQNNGVVDDSQLPKDRFSAERLKGVDSTLKIQPAKLEDSAVYLCASSLTARGEQYFGPGTRLTVT.

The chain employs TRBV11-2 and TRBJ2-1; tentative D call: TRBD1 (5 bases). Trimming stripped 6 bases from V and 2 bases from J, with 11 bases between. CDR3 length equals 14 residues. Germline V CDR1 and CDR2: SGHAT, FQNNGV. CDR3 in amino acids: CASRSPGTYNEQFF. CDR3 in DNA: TGTGCCAGCAGGAGCCCAGGGACCTACAATGAGCAGTTCTTC.